The 32 T cell receptor beta chains presented below share a single source sample, sequenced in a study of early T cells in non-severe SARS-CoV-2 infection. One entry per CDR3 protein results from TCRdb running MiXCR on the 5' RACE reads. The sample contains approximately 26,000 distinct CDR3 sequences, more than 4% of which appear only once. Sample: whole blood. The receptors derive from an adult who was a healthcare worker with PCR-confirmed SARS-CoV-2 infection or an uninfected control (not recorded which).

V is TRBV4-1 and J is TRBJ1-4, with D unresolved. V was shortened by 0 bases and J by 6 bases, with 11 bases between the two germline ends. The CDR3 sequence is 15 residues long. Germline V gene sequence: CDR1 MGHRA, CDR2 YSYEKL. The CDR3: CASSQDQGRHEKLFF. CDR3 coding DNA: TGCGCCAGCAGCCAAGATCAAGGGAGACATGAAAAACTGTTTTTT.

By sample share, this clonotype is medium-sized. This sequence joins TRBV28 and TRBJ2-5; D might be TRBD1 or TRBD2, each matching 6 bases. Germline CDR1 MDHEN, CDR2 SYDVKM. Trimming stripped 11 bases from V and 3 bases from J, with 16 bases between. The CDR3 has 13 residues. The CDR3 is CAYGGGDKETQYF. The CDR3 region has the DNA TGTGCCTACGGCGGCGGGGACAAAGAGACCCAGTACTTC. The full variable domain, completed using reference TRBV28 and TRBJ2-5, is DVKVTQSSRYLVKRTGEKVFLECVQDMDHENMFWYRQDPGLGLRLIYFSYDVKMKEKGDIPEGYSVSREKKERFSLILESASTNQTSMYLCAYGGGDKETQYFGPGTRLLVL.

There are many counts of this clonotype. The V and J genes are TRBV5-1 and TRBJ2-4, with unresolved D. Trimming took off 0 bases at V and 0 bases at J, with 4 bases between the two ends. Germline lookup yields CDR1 SGHRS and CDR2 YFSETQ. This CDR3 has 14 residues. CDR3 amino acids: CASSLGTAKNIQYF. CDR3 nucleotides: TGCGCCAGCAGCTTGGGGACAGCCAAAAACATTCAGTACTTC.

This clonotype was observed many times. The chain carries TRBV5-6 and TRBJ2-2; the match to TRBD2 covers 8 bases. The CDR3 sequence is 17 residues long. In germline, CDR1 is SGHDT, CDR2 YYEEEE. The V and J ends lost 1 base and 4 bases, in that order; junction bases with no gene match: 9. This chain's CDR3 is CASSLPASGRGTGELFF. The CDR3 region has the DNA TGTGCCAGCAGCTTGCCGGCGAGCGGGAGAGGCACCGGGGAGCTGTTTTTT.

This clonotype was recorded many times. The V and J genes are TRBV20-1 and TRBJ1-5; D is unclear. Per the germline V gene, CDR1 is DFQATT and CDR2 is SNEGSKA (reference sequence). V dropped 3 bases and J dropped 0 bases, with 9 bases sitting between them. The CDR3 contains 14 residues. The CDR3 here is CSASNRRSNQPQHF. In nucleotides, the CDR3 is TGCAGTGCTAGTAACCGACGTAGCAATCAGCCCCAGCATTTT.

At least ten counts were recorded for this clonotype. The chain joins TRBV6-5 to TRBJ2-7, with D tentatively TRBD1 (6 bases). The CDR3 extends over 14 amino acids. Per the germline V gene, CDR1 is MNHEY and CDR2 is SVGAGI. Trimming took 4 bases from V and 0 from J, leaving 10 bases between them. CDR3 sequence (DNA): TGTGCCAGCAGTTTAGGGGGTTTCTCCTACGAGCAGTACTTC. The encoded protein is CASSLGGFSYEQYF.

This clonotype was recorded many times. The chain carries TRBV29-1 and TRBJ2-7; D remains ambiguous. From germline, CDR1 is SQVTM and CDR2 ANQGSEA. The CDR3 length is 14 residues. V gave up 4 bases and J gave up 0 bases, with 13 bases separating them. The CDR3 DNA reads TGCAGCGTTGGTCTGGCAGGCGGCTCCTACGAGCAGTACTTC. Translating it yields CSVGLAGGSYEQYF.

This clonotype appeared many times. The chain combines TRBV28 with TRBJ1-1; D unclear. Germline V gene lookup returns CDR1 MDHEN and CDR2 SYDVKM. The CDR3 is 12 residues long. V lost 6 bases to trimming and J lost 7 bases, with 12 bases between them. Written as DNA, the CDR3 is TGTGCCAGCAGCGGACCCGAATTTGAAGCTTTCTTT. It translates to CASSGPEFEAFF. Full variable domain (remainder filled in from reference TRBV28 and TRBJ1-1): DVKVTQSSRYLVKRTGEKVFLECVQDMDHENMFWYRQDPGLGLRLIYFSYDVKMKEKGDIPEGYSVSREKKERFSLILESASTNQTSMYLCASSGPEFEAFFGQGTRLTVV.

This clonotype was recorded at least ten times. This chain joins TRBV11-2 and TRBJ2-1; perhaps D is TRBD1 or TRBD2 (5 bases each). Germline values: CDR1 SGHAT, CDR2 FQNNGV. The CDR3 sequence is 15 residues long. V gave up 5 bases and J gave up 4 bases, with 15 bases separating them. CDR3 loop: CASSHRGERYNEQFF. The DNA of the CDR3 is TGTGCCAGCAGCCACCGAGGGGAACGTTACAATGAGCAGTTCTTC. Full variable domain (rest looked up from reference TRBV11-2 and TRBJ2-1): EAGVAQSPRYKIIEKRQSVAFWCNPISGHATLYWYQQILGQGPKLLIQFQNNGVVDDSQLPKDRFSAERLKGVDSTLKIQPAKLEDSAVYLCASSHRGERYNEQFFGPGTRLTVL.

The table lists this clonotype with many counts. The V gene is TRBV7-6, the J gene TRBJ2-3; 10 bases are shared with TRBD1. Trimming cost V 4 bases and J 3 bases; bases outside gene matches: 10. This CDR3 is 17 amino acids long. Germline V gene data show CDR1 as SGHVS and CDR2 as FNYEAQ. CDR3 sequence (DNA): TGTGCCAGCAGCTCCTTAGGGACAGGGGTTCTGACAGATACGCAGTATTTT. It specifies CASSSLGTGVLTDTQYF.

This clonotype came up many times. The rearrangement uses TRBV7-6 and TRBJ1-1; D remains ambiguous. This CDR3 has 15 amino acids. Germline-derived CDR1 and CDR2 are SGHVS and FNYEAQ. V was clipped by 5 bases and J by 0 bases, with 13 bases between them. CDR3 sequence: CASSPGPRMNTEAFF. The CDR3 coding sequence is TGTGCCAGCAGCCCTGGCCCTCGAATGAACACTGAAGCTTTCTTT. Combining the CDR3 with reference TRBV7-6 and TRBJ1-1 gives the whole variable domain GAGVSQSPRYKVTKRGQDVALRCDPISGHVSLYWYRQALGQGPEFLTYFNYEAQQDKSGLPNDRFSAERPEGSISTLTIQRTEQRDSAMYRCASSPGPRMNTEAFFGQGTRLTVV.

This clonotype occurred many times. The V call is TRBV29-1, the J call TRBJ2-2; D remains ambiguous. Germline-derived CDR1 and CDR2 are SQVTM and ANQGSEA. V was shortened by 4 bases and J by 2 bases, with 5 bases between the two germline ends. The CDR3 length is 12 residues. The CDR3 sequence is CSVVGNTGELFF. For the CDR3, the DNA is TGCAGCGTTGTGGGAAACACCGGGGAGCTGTTTTTT.

By sample fraction, this clonotype is medium-sized (0.01 to 0.1%). This sequence joins TRBV10-3 and TRBJ2-5; D is perhaps TRBD1 or TRBD2 (5 bases each). The CDR3 sequence is 17 residues long. Germline values: CDR1 ENHRY, CDR2 SYGVKD. Trimming pared 6 bases from V and 0 bases from J, leaving 20 bases between. As DNA, the CDR3 is TGTGCCATCAGACCCGGGGCGGGCCGGGCCCACCAAGAGACCCAGTACTTC. The encoded protein is CAIRPGAGRAHQETQYF.

In this sample, this clonotype turned up many times. The chain is built from TRBV7-9 and TRBJ2-1; the D is unclear. Germline CDR1 and CDR2: SEHNR and FQNEAQ (reference sequence). V dropped 5 bases and J dropped 5 bases, with 13 bases sitting between them. This CDR3 spans 14 amino acids. In DNA form, the CDR3 reads TGTGCCAGCAGCCCTCCCCCAGTTCACAATGAGCAGTTCTTC. The encoded protein is CASSPPPVHNEQFF.

This clonotype has only a few counts. The chain is built from TRBV5-8 and TRBJ1-5; 7 nucleotides align to TRBD1. The length of the CDR3 is 15 residues. From germline, CDR1 is SGHTS and CDR2 YDEGEE. The V segment lost 0 bases and the J segment 4 bases; nucleotides outside the gene matches: 4. The CDR3 DNA reads TGTGCCAGCAGCTTGGATGGCAGGGGGAATCAGCCCCAGCATTTT. It codes for CASSLDGRGNQPQHF.

The table lists this clonotype with a few counts. This chain connects TRBV11-2 to TRBJ2-3; D unresolved. This CDR3 spans 11 amino acids. Germline lookup yields CDR1 SGHAT and CDR2 FQNNGV. The V end was cut by 3 bases, the J end by 7 bases, with 5 bases between. This chain's CDR3 is CASSFDNTQYF. The CDR3 DNA reads TGTGCCAGCAGCTTTGATAATACGCAGTATTTT.

This clonotype came up many times. This chain links TRBV6-6 with TRBJ1-5, with D possibly matching TRBD1 (5 bases). Deletions cut 8 bases from V and 7 bases from J, with 18 bases between. Germline V gene lookup returns CDR1 MNHNY and CDR2 SVGAGI (reference sequence). The CDR3 is made up of 14 amino acids. CDR3 coding DNA: TGTGCCAGCCGGCCTCGGACGGGGCGGCAGCCCCAGCATTTT. Amino acids: CASRPRTGRQPQHF.

This clonotype was seen only a few times. This chain uses TRBV5-1 with TRBJ2-1; 7 bases map to TRBD1. CDR3 length: 14 amino acids. Unmatched junction bases numbered 8, after V lost 4 bases and J lost 7 bases. In germline, CDR1 is SGHRS, CDR2 YFSETQ. The CDR3 loop is CASSGGQPGNEQFF. The CDR3, as DNA: TGCGCCAGCAGCGGGGGACAGCCAGGGAATGAGCAGTTCTTC.

This clonotype was picked up many times. The J gene is TRBJ1-1, the V gene TRBV18, with D uncertain. The length of the CDR3 is 13 residues. Per germline, CDR1 KGHSH and CDR2 LQKENI. Trimming removed 4 bases from V and 3 bases from J, with 9 bases in between. The CDR3 DNA reads TGTGCCAGCTCACGGTATAGGGACACTGAAGCTTTCTTT. Its protein product is CASSRYRDTEAFF. The entire variable domain, with the rest obtained from reference TRBV18 and TRBJ1-1, is as follows: NAGVMQNPRHLVRRRGQEARLRCSPMKGHSHVYWYRQLPEEGLKFMVYLQKENIIDESGMPKERFSAEFPKEGPSILRIQQVVRGDSAAYFCASSRYRDTEAFFGQGTRLTVV.

The J gene is TRBJ2-7, the V gene TRBV19; unclear D gene. Germline V lookup: CDR1 LNHDA, CDR2 SQIVND (reference sequence). The CDR3 runs 14 residues. V was cut by 4 bases and J by 1 base, with 11 bases left in between. CDR3 in amino acids: CASSKAVLSYEQYF. As DNA, the CDR3 is TGTGCCAGTAGTAAGGCAGTGCTATCCTACGAGCAGTACTTC.

This clonotype was seen many times. This sequence joins TRBV6-6 and TRBJ1-2; 7 bases match TRBD1. The CDR3 runs 13 residues. V lost 5 bases and J lost 5; bases outside the gene matches: 5. Per the germline V gene, CDR1 is MNHNY and CDR2 is SVGAGI (reference sequence). The CDR3: CASSQRQGYGYTF. For the CDR3, the DNA is TGTGCCAGCAGTCAGCGACAGGGATATGGCTACACCTTC.

This clonotype was detected ten times or more. This chain connects TRBV19 to TRBJ1-5; a weak D match, TRBD1 (5 bases). The CDR3 runs to 13 residues. The germline V and J ends were trimmed by 9 bases and 0 bases, with 9 bases remaining between them. Germline CDR1 reads LNHDA; CDR2 reads SQIVND (reference sequence). CDR3 coding DNA: TGTGCCAGCAGACAGTTTAGCAATCAGCCCCAGCATTTT. Amino acids: CASRQFSNQPQHF.

This clonotype was seen a few times. The V gene is TRBV10-2, the J gene TRBJ2-7, with D perhaps assigned TRBD1 or TRBD2 (6 bases each). The CDR3 contains 13 residues. V lost 3 bases and J lost 1, with 7 bases in between. Germline values: CDR1 WSHSY, CDR2 SAAADI. This chain's CDR3 is CASSEGGSYEQYF. DNA for the CDR3: TGCGCCAGCAGTGAAGGGGGGTCCTACGAGCAGTACTTC.

This clonotype was seen many times. The chain recombines TRBV12-3 or TRBV12-4 with TRBJ2-3; D call uncertain. The V and J ends lost 7 bases and 5 bases respectively, with 7 bases between them. The CDR3 has 11 residues. The CDR3 nucleotides read TGTGCCAGCACCGTAGGAGATACGCAGTATTTT. Translated, it gives CASTVGDTQYF.

J is TRBJ2-3 and V is TRBV27; D is possibly TRBD2 (6 bases). The germline CDR1 and CDR2 sequences are MNHEY and SMNVEV (reference sequence). V lost 5 bases and J lost 0, with 18 bases in between. The CDR3 is 17 residues long. The CDR3 nucleotides are TGTGCCAGCAGTGTCGTGCGCGGGACCGCTAGCACAGATACGCAGTATTTT. Its translation: CASSVVRGTASTDTQYF.

This clonotype has a count of ten or more. The chain recombines TRBV19 with TRBJ1-2, with D possibly TRBD1 on 5 matching bases. With 7 bases removed from V and 1 base from J, the gap between germline ends came to 16 bases. CDR3 size: 15 residues. Germline assignment: CDR1 LNHDA and CDR2 SQIVND (reference sequence). The DNA for the CDR3 is TGTGCCAGTATAAAAGACAGATACTTTAACTATGGCTACACCTTC. Its protein is CASIKDRYFNYGYTF.

CDR3 residues: CASSHGKRLSPGNTIYF. CDR3 sequence (DNA): TGTGCCAGCAGCCATGGAAAAAGACTCTCTCCTGGAAACACCATATATTTT. V and J are TRBV3-1 and TRBJ1-3; no reliable D call. The CDR3 extends over 17 amino acids. Germline-derived CDR1 and CDR2 are LGHDT and YNNKEL (reference sequence). V dropped 3 bases and J dropped 2 bases, with 17 bases sitting between them.

This clonotype occurred many times. V and J are TRBV7-3 and TRBJ2-1; D is unclear. Germline-derived CDR1 and CDR2 are SGHTA and FQGTGA. The CDR3 is 13 amino acids. V dropped 5 bases and J dropped 8 bases, with 13 bases sitting between them. The CDR3 region has the DNA TGTGCCAGCAGCCGGCTCGGCATCGATGAGCAGTTCTTC. Translation gives CASSRLGIDEQFF.

Ten or more counts support this clonotype. This sequence joins TRBV27 and TRBJ1-5; 9 nucleotides line up with TRBD1. This CDR3 contains 15 residues. J lost 6 bases, V lost 2 bases, and 5 bases had no gene match. CDR1 is MNHEY and CDR2 is SMNVEV in the germline V gene (reference sequence). Here the CDR3 reads CASSLTQGAGQPQHF. The DNA of the CDR3 is TGTGCCAGCAGTTTAACACAGGGGGCGGGTCAGCCCCAGCATTTT.

This clonotype was counted at least ten times. The chain employs TRBV5-1 and TRBJ2-2; tentatively, D is TRBD1 or TRBD2 (6 bases each). The CDR3 is 15 residues long. The germline V and J ends were trimmed by 0 bases and 3 bases, with 9 bases remaining between them. CDR1 is SGHRS, CDR2 YFSETQ, per germline. CDR3 nucleotides: TGCGCCAGCAGCTTGGCCGGGGGCGACACCGGGGAGCTGTTTTTT. It translates to CASSLAGGDTGELFF.

The chain joins TRBV6-1 to TRBJ2-3; D remains ambiguous. The CDR3 loop spans 16 amino acids. CDR1 MNHNS and CDR2 SASEGT come from the germline V gene. Trimming cost V 1 base and J 3 bases, with 14 bases left between them. In DNA form, the CDR3 reads TGTGCCAGCAGTGAAGGTTATAGCTTTGGGACAGATACGCAGTATTTT. Protein product: CASSEGYSFGTDTQYF.

The table lists this clonotype with many counts. The V gene is TRBV7-9, the J gene TRBJ2-7, with D tentatively TRBD2 (6 bases). CDR1 and CDR2 (germline): SEHNR, FQNEAQ (reference sequence). The CDR3 has 15 amino acids. V was shortened by 5 bases and J by 7 bases, with 21 bases between the two germline ends. Here the CDR3 reads CASSQEGSDWMEQYF. CDR3 nucleotide sequence: TGTGCCAGCAGCCAGGAGGGTTCGGATTGGATGGAGCAGTACTTC.